Following are 10 T cell receptor beta chains from one sample sequenced in a study of early T cells in non-severe SARS-CoV-2 infection. MiXCR, applied by TCRdb to the 5' RACE reads, yields one record per CDR3 protein. The profile shows 68,000 or so distinct CDR3 sequences, 10% to 15% of them singletons. Sequencing was carried out using whole blood. The receptor set was obtained from an adult who was a healthcare worker with PCR-confirmed SARS-CoV-2 infection or an uninfected control (not recorded which).

A note on this clonotype: A read error may account for a junction end that differs from germline. The V call is TRBV14, the J call TRBJ1-2; D is uncertain. This CDR3 contains 13 residues. Germline CDR1 and CDR2: SGHDN and FVKESK. Written as DNA, the CDR3 is TGTGCCAGCAGTCAAGGCCCCGCGGGGGGCTACACCTTC. Translated: CASSQGPAGGYTF. The entire variable domain, with the rest obtained from reference TRBV14 and TRBJ1-2, is as follows: EAGVTQFPSHSVIEKGQTVTLRCDPISGHDNLYWYRRVMGKEIKFLLHFVKESKQDESGMPNNRFLAERTGGTYSTLKVQPAELEDSGVYFCASSQGPAGGYTFGSGTRLTVV.

The sample holds many counts of this clonotype. The chain combines TRBV27 with TRBJ1-5, with 8 bases aligning to TRBD1. This CDR3 comprises 18 residues. Germline V gives CDR1 MNHEY, CDR2 SMNVEV (reference sequence). The ends lost 5 bases at V and 0 bases at J; junction bases unmatched: 12. The CDR3 DNA reads TGTGCCAGCAGTCCTTCCCCGGACAGGGTCAATAGCAATCAGCCCCAGCATTTT. It specifies CASSPSPDRVNSNQPQHF.

This clonotype came up many times. The rearrangement links TRBV6-5 to TRBJ2-7; 7 bases map to TRBD1. V lost 6 bases, J lost 4 bases, and 9 bases stayed unmatched. The CDR3 runs 14 residues. The V gene's germline CDR1 is MNHEY and CDR2 SVGAGI. In DNA, the CDR3 is TGTGCCAGCAGCTTGGACAGGAGTAGATACGAGCAGTACTTC. Translated: CASSLDRSRYEQYF.

Turning to this clonotype: This could be a read error, since a much larger clone is one nucleotide away. The chain links TRBV7-2 to TRBJ2-7, with D perhaps matching TRBD2 (5 bases). The CDR3 loop spans 13 amino acids. Germline V gene sequence: CDR1 SGHTA, CDR2 FQGNSA. The CDR3 nucleotides read TGTGGCAGCAGCGGACGGAGCTCCTACGAGCAGTACTTC. Translating gives CGSSGRSSYEQYF.

This clonotype was observed at least ten times. V is TRBV7-9 and J is TRBJ1-4, with D unresolved. Trimming took 2 bases from V and 8 from J, leaving 12 bases between them. The germline V gene encodes CDR1 SEHNR and CDR2 FQNEAQ (reference sequence). This CDR3 contains 14 residues. CDR3 sequence: CASSLPGVMEKLFF. In nucleotides, the CDR3 is TGTGCCAGCAGCTTACCTGGGGTCATGGAAAAACTGTTTTTT.

The chain uses TRBV5-1 and TRBJ2-6; 7 bases are a match to TRBD1. CDR1 is SGHRS and CDR2 is YFSETQ in the germline V gene. Trimming took 4 bases from V and 0 from J; bases not matched to a gene: 10. The CDR3 is 18 amino acids. Written as DNA, the CDR3 is TGCGCCAGCAGCCCGGAGGACAGGACCCTCTCTGGGGCCAACGTCCTGACTTTC. It yields the protein CASSPEDRTLSGANVLTF.

The sample holds a few counts of this clonotype. V and J are TRBV6-2 or TRBV6-3 and TRBJ1-3; maybe TRBD1 (5 bases). V was trimmed by 2 bases and J by 2 bases, leaving 7 bases between them. Germline V CDR1 and CDR2: MNHEY, SVGEGT. The CDR3 is made up of 14 amino acids. The CDR3 bases are TGTGCCAGCAGTTACGGGGCGGCTGGAAACACCATATATTTT. This gives the protein CASSYGAAGNTIYF.

V usage is TRBV5-1 and J usage is TRBJ2-2, with D possibly being TRBD1 (5 bases). The ends were cut back, 6 bases at V and 0 bases at J, with 18 bases in the middle. Germline assignment: CDR1 SGHRS and CDR2 YFSETQ. There are 17 residues in the CDR3. DNA for the CDR3: TGCGCCAGCACCTTCGACAGACCCTACGCGAACACCGGGGAGCTGTTTTTT. It translates to CASTFDRPYANTGELFF.

This clonotype came up many times. This chain uses TRBV29-1 with TRBJ2-1; tentatively, D is TRBD2 (6 bases). V was shortened by 6 bases and J by 0 bases, with 6 bases between the two germline ends. Germline V gene sequence: CDR1 SQVTM, CDR2 ANQGSEA. This CDR3 has 12 residues. CDR3 DNA: TGCAGCGTCGGGAGCTCCTACAATGAGCAGTTCTTC. This sequence encodes CSVGSSYNEQFF.

The chain is built from TRBV7-2 and TRBJ1-1, with TRBD1 identical over 12 bases. Germline V gene sequence: CDR1 SGHTA, CDR2 FQGNSA. The ends lost 4 bases at V and 10 bases at J; junction bases unmatched: 10. The CDR3 is 15 amino acids. The chain's CDR3 is CASSSAGQGAVRAFF. In DNA form, the CDR3 reads TGTGCCAGCAGCTCCGCGGGACAGGGGGCGGTGAGAGCTTTCTTT.